These 24 T cell receptor beta chains came from one sample sequenced in a study of cytomegalovirus exposure and HLA in healthy donors. This PCR relied on a set of 60 Vbeta primers and 13 Jbeta primers. Profiling relied on immunoSEQ multiplex PCR, and the TCRdb table lists in-frame clones only, not all of them. The sample includes around 55,000 clones, 77% seen only once; the top ten take less than 3%. The specimen sequenced was PBMCs. These receptors originate from a female donor in good health and CMV-seronegative.

The chain recombines TRBV4-2 with TRBJ2-5; 7 bases match TRBD2. Germline V lookup: CDR1 LGHNA, CDR2 YNFKEQ. V was pared by 4 bases and J by 5 bases, with 4 bases of the junction left unmatched. CDR3 length: 13 amino acids. This CDR3 is CASSRLAGETQYF. The CDR3 DNA reads as TGTGCCAGCAGCCGACTAGCCGGGGAGACCCAGTACTTC.

The V call is TRBV4-3, the J call TRBJ2-3; the match to TRBD2 covers 7 bases. In germline, CDR1 is LGHNA, CDR2 YSLEER. The CDR3 sequence is 19 residues long. Trimming took 0 bases from V and 2 from J; bases not matched to a gene: 14. The CDR3: CASSQDWGGVLDLTDTQYF. The CDR3 nucleotides are TGCGCCAGCAGCCAAGATTGGGGAGGGGTTCTAGACCTCACAGATACGCAGTATTTT.

The chain recombines TRBV7-8 with TRBJ1-3; D ambiguous. From germline, CDR1 is SGHVS and CDR2 FQNEAQ. The CDR3 sequence is 12 residues long. Trimming pared 4 bases from V and 4 bases from J, leaving 5 bases between. This CDR3 reads CASSSPGNTIYF. The CDR3 nucleotides are TGTGCCAGCAGCTCTCCCGGAAACACCATATATTTT.

This rearrangement joins TRBV16 to TRBJ2-7; TRBD1 matches 7 bases. This CDR3 has 13 amino acids. CDR1 is KGHSY and CDR2 is FQNENV in the germline V gene. V gave up 2 bases and J gave up 4 bases; unmatched junction bases: 2. The CDR3 loop reads CASSQGTVYEQYF. The CDR3, as DNA: TGTGCCAGCAGCCAAGGGACAGTTTACGAGCAGTACTTC.

V gene TRBV18 combines with J gene TRBJ1-3; D gene unclear. Germline V gives CDR1 KGHSH, CDR2 LQKENI. The CDR3 loop spans 16 amino acids. The V end was cut by 5 bases, the J end by 0 bases, with 14 bases between. For the CDR3, the DNA is TGTGCCAGCTCATCGACTCAGGCGGGCTCTGGAAACACCATATATTTT. Its protein is CASSSTQAGSGNTIYF.

The chain joins TRBV28 to TRBJ1-4; 11 positions agree with TRBD1. This CDR3 is built from 18 residues. The junction had 15 bases not matched to a gene; V was cut back by 6 bases and J by 6 bases. The germline CDR1 and CDR2 sequences are MDHEN and SYDVKM. CDR3 coding DNA: TGTGCCAGCAGGCCGGACAGGGGGCGCATAATTGAAGATGAAAAACTGTTTTTT. Translating gives CASRPDRGRIIEDEKLFF.

This clone has just one count. The chain combines TRBV7-2 with TRBJ2-1; 12 bases align to TRBD2. The CDR3 spans 15 residues. Germline loops: CDR1 SGHTA, CDR2 FQGNSA. Trimming at V came to 3 bases and at J to 6 bases, leaving 3 bases not matched to a gene. The CDR3 here is CASSFKGLAGNEQFF. The CDR3 DNA reads as TGTGCCAGCAGCTTCAAGGGACTAGCGGGCAATGAGCAGTTCTTC. The whole variable domain, filled in from reference TRBV7-2 and TRBJ2-1, reads GAGVSQSPSNKVTEKGKDVELRCDPISGHTALYWYRQSLGQGLEFLIYFQGNSAPDKSGLPSDRFSAERTGGSVSTLTIQRTQQEDSAVYLCASSFKGLAGNEQFFGPGTRLTVL.

The chain uses TRBV28 and TRBJ2-2; D gene unclear. The CDR3 totals 11 residues. Trimming took 5 bases from V and 8 from J, leaving 6 bases between them. Germline V CDR1 and CDR2: MDHEN, SYDVKM. CDR3 sequence reads: CASSPTGELFF. The CDR3 DNA reads as TGTGCCAGCAGTCCCACTGGGGAGCTGTTTTTT.

The genes are TRBV19 and TRBJ2-7; D might be TRBD1 (5 bases). The germline V gene encodes CDR1 LNHDA and CDR2 SQIVND (reference sequence). There are 14 residues in the CDR3. Trimming pared 6 bases from V and 7 bases from J, leaving 19 bases between. CDR3 sequence (DNA): TGTGCCAGTAGGAGTGGGGCACTAAGTCGGGAGCAGTACTTC. Translation gives CASRSGALSREQYF.

The V and J genes are TRBV30 and TRBJ2-3; 8 bases align to TRBD1. Germline CDR1 is GTSNPN and CDR2 is SVGIG (reference sequence). The V segment lost 7 bases and the J segment 2 bases; nucleotides outside the gene matches: 5. This CDR3 has 13 residues. CDR3 residues: CALQGVSTDTQYF. CDR3 bases: TGTGCCTTACAGGGGGTATCCACAGATACGCAGTATTTT.

This chain joins TRBV27 and TRBJ2-7; the match to TRBD2 covers 7 bases. This CDR3 is built from 14 residues. The J segment lost 4 bases and the V segment lost 6 bases, leaving 9 bases of the junction unmatched. The germline CDR1 and CDR2 sequences are MNHEY and SMNVEV (reference sequence). In nucleotides, the CDR3 is TGTGCCAGCAGCTATGGGCGGGAGAAATACGAGCAGTACTTC. Amino acids: CASSYGREKYEQYF.

The chain is built from TRBV5-3 and TRBJ2-7; 12 bases are shared with TRBD2. TRBV5-3 has ORF status, its function being uncertain. This CDR3 region has 16 residues. V lost 5 bases to trimming and J lost 0 bases; unmatched junction nucleotides: 6. CDR3 in amino acids: CARSPRTSGVSYEQYF. Written as DNA, the CDR3 is TGTGCCAGAAGTCCTAGGACTAGCGGGGTCTCCTACGAGCAGTACTTC.

This sequence joins TRBV28 and TRBJ2-7; unclear D gene. Trimming cost V 1 base and J 3 bases, with 4 bases left between them. The CDR3 is 12 amino acids. In germline, CDR1 is MDHEN, CDR2 SYDVKM. In DNA form, the CDR3 reads TGTGCCAGCAGTTTATCGGGCTACGAGCAGTACTTC. It translates to CASSLSGYEQYF.

The rearrangement joins TRBV19 to TRBJ2-5; 9 bases align to TRBD2. Unmatched junction bases numbered 11, after V lost 4 bases and J lost 5 bases. Germline V gene sequence: CDR1 LNHDA, CDR2 SQIVND (reference sequence). This CDR3 has 16 residues. The CDR3 DNA follows: TGTGCCAGTAGTAGCCCAAATAGCGGGGGATTTGAGACCCAGTACTTC. Translating it yields CASSSPNSGGFETQYF.

V and J are TRBV7-9 and TRBJ2-3; 11 positions match TRBD2. Germline values: CDR1 SEHNR, CDR2 FQNEAQ (reference sequence). The CDR3 loop spans 15 amino acids. J gave up 8 bases and V 6 bases, and 10 bases lay outside the gene matches. CDR3 DNA sequence: TGTGCCAGCAGGCCGGGACTAGCGGACCAAGGTACGCAGTATTTT. Its protein product is CASRPGLADQGTQYF.

The rearrangement links TRBV28 to TRBJ1-2; 9 bases fit TRBD1. This CDR3 is built from 15 residues. Germline V gene sequence: CDR1 MDHEN, CDR2 SYDVKM. V lost 6 bases and J lost 5; bases outside the gene matches: 10. The CDR3 loop reads CASSSGTGLWYGYTF. In nucleotides, the CDR3 is TGTGCCAGCAGCTCCGGGACAGGGTTGTGGTATGGCTACACCTTC.

Remarks on this clone: Other DNA sequences of this sample code for an identical CDR3. The chain recombines TRBV7-8 with TRBJ2-1; TRBD1 matches at 8 bases. The germline CDR1 and CDR2 sequences are SGHVS and FQNEAQ. J gave up 6 bases and V 5 bases, and 6 bases lay outside the gene matches. The CDR3 extends over 14 amino acids. The CDR3 DNA is TGTGCCAGCAGCGACCGGGACAGGTTCAATGAGCAGTTCTTC. It specifies CASSDRDRFNEQFF.

J is TRBJ2-7 and V is TRBV5-4; D is perhaps TRBD2 (6 bases). Trimming stripped 0 bases from V and 5 bases from J, with 12 bases between. Germline V gives CDR1 SGHNT, CDR2 YYREEE (reference sequence). This CDR3 contains 14 residues. DNA for the CDR3: TGTGCCAGCAGCTTGGTGGGGGAGGACGACGAGCAGTACTTC. This encodes CASSLVGEDDEQYF.

The rearrangement uses TRBV6-1 and TRBJ2-1, with 10 positions matching TRBD1. This CDR3 comprises 14 residues. Trimming took 7 bases from V and 9 from J; bases not matched to a gene: 9. Germline CDR1 reads MNHNS; CDR2 reads SASEGT. The CDR3 loop is CASTGQGDQGEQFF. CDR3 sequence (DNA): TGTGCCAGCACCGGACAGGGGGATCAGGGTGAGCAGTTCTTC.

V is TRBV2 and J is TRBJ2-3; the match to TRBD2 covers 11 bases. Unmatched junction bases numbered 7, after V lost 0 bases and J lost 8 bases. Germline V lookup: CDR1 SNHLY, CDR2 FYNNEI. The CDR3 is 16 residues long. CDR3 DNA: TGTGCCAGCAGTGAAGCTAGCGGGGGGGCCAGGGGTACGCAGTATTTT. Its translation: CASSEASGGARGTQYF.

This clone came up once. The chain joins TRBV5-1 to TRBJ2-6; TRBD1 agrees at 9 bases. Germline-derived CDR1 and CDR2 are SGHRS and YFSETQ. This CDR3 contains 21 residues. V shed 3 bases, J shed 2 bases, and the junction held 18 bases outside the gene matches. The CDR3 loop reads CASSWTEINRGLPTGANVLTF. The CDR3 DNA reads as TGCGCCAGCAGCTGGACTGAAATCAACAGGGGGCTCCCAACTGGGGCCAACGTCCTGACTTTC.

The gene calls are TRBV29-1 and TRBJ2-2; D is uncertain. The DNA end is a closer match to TRBJ1-3, so the J assignment may be wrong. Germline loops: CDR1 SQVTM, CDR2 ANQGSEA. The CDR3 length is 14 residues. CDR3 in amino acids: CSVADGSSGNTIYF. The CDR3 DNA follows: TGCAGCGTCGCGGACGGGAGCTCTGGAAACACCATATATTTT.

V usage is TRBV27 and J usage is TRBJ1-1; TRBD1 matches at 8 bases. CDR1 is MNHEY, CDR2 SMNVEV, per germline (reference sequence). The CDR3 is made up of 16 amino acids. The ends lost 5 bases at V and 1 base at J; junction bases unmatched: 9. DNA for the CDR3: TGTGCCAGCAGTATTCAGGGGGCGGATCCGAACACTGAAGCTTTCTTT. Its protein product is CASSIQGADPNTEAFF.

There are a few counts of this clone. J is TRBJ2-3 and V is TRBV11-2, with 7 bases aligning to TRBD1. V shed 1 base, J shed 2 bases, and the junction held 6 bases outside the gene matches. CDR3 size: 16 residues. Germline loops: CDR1 SGHAT, CDR2 FQNNGV. The CDR3, as DNA: TGTGCCAGCAGCTTAGGACAGGGCCCATACACAGATACGCAGTATTTT. This gives the protein CASSLGQGPYTDTQYF. Looking up the rest from reference TRBV11-2 and TRBJ2-3 gives the full variable domain: EAGVAQSPRYKIIEKRQSVAFWCNPISGHATLYWYQQILGQGPKLLIQFQNNGVVDDSQLPKDRFSAERLKGVDSTLKIQPAKLEDSAVYLCASSLGQGPYTDTQYFGPGTRLTVL.